These 10 T cell receptor beta chains were all obtained from the same sample, sequenced in a study of control samples from healthy donors and cancer patients. Profiling relied on immunoSEQ multiplex PCR, and the TCRdb table lists in-frame clones only, not all of them. The sample holds about 100,000 clones, roughly nine tenths seen once. The specimen was blood. The receptors here all came from a woman aged 50 to 60 in good health.

The chain links TRBV6-6 to TRBJ1-6; D ambiguous. The germline V gene has CDR1 MNHNY and CDR2 SVGAGI (reference sequence). This CDR3 spans 15 amino acids. V was pared by 0 bases and J by 11 bases, with 14 bases between. The CDR3 DNA reads as TGTGCCAGCAGTTACTCGATTGGGGTGACGACACCCCTCCACTTT. As protein: CASSYSIGVTTPLHF.

The V and J genes are TRBV5-6 and TRBJ2-3; TRBD2 matches 10 bases. This CDR3 has 15 residues. Germline-derived CDR1 and CDR2 are SGHDT and YYEEEE. V was clipped by 4 bases and J by 1 base; unmatched bases: 3. The CDR3 DNA sequence: TGTGCCAGCAGCCAGCTAGCGGGGGGCACAGATACGCAGTATTTT. Residues: CASSQLAGGTDTQYF.

This clone was observed once. The rearrangement uses TRBV13 and TRBJ2-7; D not resolved. The CDR3 has 13 amino acids. The V end was cut by 5 bases, the J end by 6 bases, with 14 bases between. Per the germline V gene, CDR1 is PRHDT and CDR2 is FYEKMQ (reference sequence). Here the CDR3 DNA reads TGTGCCAGCAGCCTCAGGTACTCCACCGAGCAGTACGTC. Encoded protein: CASSLRYSTEQYV.

This chain uses TRBV7-3 with TRBJ1-1, with D uncertain. The germline CDR1 and CDR2 sequences are SGHTA and FQGTGA. This CDR3 has 16 residues. The germline V and J ends were trimmed by 5 bases and 4 bases, with 20 bases remaining between them. The CDR3 coding sequence is TGTGCCAGCAGCCCCGTTGGCAACGAGAGGGCCACTGAAGCTTTCTTT. It codes for CASSPVGNERATEAFF.

The chain employs TRBV6-2 or TRBV6-3 and TRBJ1-5; the D is unclear. V was shortened by 5 bases and J by 3 bases, with 17 bases between the two germline ends. The CDR3 runs to 16 residues. The V gene's germline CDR1 is MNHEY and CDR2 SVGEGT. DNA of the CDR3: TGTGCCAGCAGTAAAAAACTGTGGGTTGCCAATCAGCCCCAGCATTTT. Encoded protein: CASSKKLWVANQPQHF.

V and J are TRBV2 and TRBJ1-6; D not certain. Germline V gene data show CDR1 as SNHLY and CDR2 as FYNNEI. V lost 6 bases and J lost 2, with 17 bases in between. CDR3 length: 17 amino acids. CDR3 sequence reads: CASRPHSLAAYNSPLHF. The DNA of the CDR3 is TGTGCCAGCAGGCCCCATTCTCTGGCGGCCTATAATTCACCCCTCCACTTT. Together with reference TRBV2 and TRBJ1-6, the CDR3 gives the full variable domain: EPEVTQTPSHQVTQMGQEVILRCVPISNHLYFYWYRQILGQKVEFLVSFYNNEISEKSEIFDDQFSVERPDGSNFTLKIRSTKLEDSAMYFCASRPHSLAAYNSPLHFGNGTRLTVT.

The chain recombines TRBV4-3 with TRBJ2-3; D possibly corresponds to TRBD2 (5 bases). Looked up from germline, CDR1 is LGHNA and CDR2 is YSLEER. V lost 2 bases to trimming and J lost 3 bases, with 18 bases between them. The CDR3 consists of 17 residues. CDR3 nucleotide sequence: TGCGCCAGCAGCCAACTTCCTTCGCGGCTAGCTACAGATACGCAGTATTTT. It translates to CASSQLPSRLATDTQYF.

The V call is TRBV5-1, the J call TRBJ2-2, with D tentatively TRBD1 (6 bases). Germline values: CDR1 SGHRS, CDR2 YFSETQ. The CDR3 spans 14 residues. V lost 4 bases to trimming and J lost 4 bases, with 11 bases between them. The CDR3 region has the DNA TGCGCCAGCAGCGATCAGGGGCCCACCGGGGAGCTGTTTTTT. This codes for CASSDQGPTGELFF. The variable domain in full, completed from reference TRBV5-1 and TRBJ2-2, reads KAGVTQTPRYLIKTRGQQVTLSCSPISGHRSVSWYQQTPGQGLQFLFEYFSETQRNKGNFPGRFSGRQFSNSRSEMNVSTLELGDSALYLCASSDQGPTGELFFGEGSRLTVL.

The chain is built from TRBV5-1 and TRBJ2-7; 7 positions agree with TRBD1. Germline lookup yields CDR1 SGHRS and CDR2 YFSETQ. V gave up 4 bases and J gave up 9 bases; unmatched junction bases: 13. The CDR3 runs to 14 residues. CDR3 bases: TGCGCCAGCAGCCCGGGACAGAGCTCCGTGGGGCAGTACTTC. Translated, it gives CASSPGQSSVGQYF.

This clone was counted only a few times. V is TRBV9 and J is TRBJ1-3, with TRBD1 identical over 9 bases. Germline V gene sequence: CDR1 SGDLS, CDR2 YYNGEE. V was pared by 1 base and J by 4 bases, with 3 bases of the junction left unmatched. The CDR3 sequence is 15 residues long. The CDR3 region is CASSVQGQGGNTIYF. CDR3 coding DNA: TGTGCCAGCAGCGTACAGGGACAGGGAGGAAACACCATATATTTT.